Following are 3 T cell receptor beta chains from one sample sequenced in a study of PD-1 blockade in classical Hodgkin lymphoma. Each patient's relapse followed autologous stem cell transplantation, and brentuximab vedotin exposure varied. The assay was immunoSEQ multiplex PCR, and TCRdb's table has in-frame clones only and misses some. The sample has some 84,000 clones, around 90% seen once. The sequenced sample was peripheral blood mononuclear cells (PBMCs), obtained at baseline. Source of these receptors: a human donor with classical Hodgkin lymphoma.

This clone was seen a few times. CDR3 protein: CASSAYRAGSNQPQHF. CDR3 DNA: TGCGCCAGCAGTGCCTACAGGGCGGGTAGCAATCAGCCCCAGCATTTT. The chain combines TRBV10-2 with TRBJ1-5, with D possibly being TRBD1 (6 bases). CDR1 and CDR2 from the germline V gene are WSHSY and SAAADI. V lost 4 bases and J 0 bases, leaving 13 bases between the germline ends. The CDR3 is 16 residues long.

The V and J genes are TRBV5-1 and TRBJ1-2; D unresolved. This CDR3 is built from 16 residues. From germline, CDR1 is SGHRS and CDR2 YFSETQ. V lost 4 bases and J lost 0, with 16 bases in between. This chain's CDR3 is CASSPDPPLTNYGYTF. CDR3 DNA sequence: TGCGCCAGCAGCCCCGACCCTCCTTTGACTAACTATGGCTACACCTTC.

The chain couples TRBV25-1 to TRBJ2-7; D not certain. Germline-derived CDR1 and CDR2 are MGHDK and SYGVNS. This CDR3 has 11 amino acids. V was trimmed by 4 bases and J by 7 bases, leaving 8 bases between them. CDR3 region: CASSVMSEQYF. The CDR3 DNA reads TGTGCCAGCAGTGTTATGAGTGAGCAGTACTTC.